This paragraph covers one T cell receptor beta chain sequence. The sample is drawn from a study of OX40 agonist ivuxolimab in advanced cancers. Germline CDR1 reads SNHLY; CDR2 reads FYNNEI. This CDR3 is 15 amino acids long. V was pared by 4 bases and J by 2 bases, with 14 bases between. Libraries were prepared by immunoSEQ multiplex PCR; TCRdb keeps only in-frame clonotypes and omits some of them. This table has 60,000 to 85,000 clones, 94% appearing once. The sequencing here drew on CD4+ or CD8+ T cells sorted from blood, taken in a trial of the OX40 agonist ivuxolimab. The TCR sequence derives from an adult with an advanced solid tumor such as melanoma, head and neck, liver or kidney cancer. The chain links TRBV2 to TRBJ1-2; D perhaps matches TRBD1 (6 bases). The CDR3 is CASSGVGQINYGYTF. The CDR3, as DNA: TGTGCCAGCAGTGGGGTGGGACAAATCAACTATGGCTACACCTTC.